This entry lists 4 T cell receptor beta chains sequenced from one sample in a study of shared clonotypes between healthy human individuals. This table comes from immunoSEQ multiplex PCR, and its TCRdb copy is limited to in-frame clones, with some not included. The sample has under 1,900,000 clones, 97% to 99% seen once. The specimen sequenced was naive CD4+ T cells sorted from blood. Described subset: CD45RA+ positively selected. Receptor source: a man aged 25 to 45 in good health.

The chain carries TRBV5-1 and TRBJ1-3; no clear D. Trimming cost V 0 bases and J 0 bases, with 10 bases left between them. The CDR3 length is 16 residues. Per the germline V gene, CDR1 is SGHRS and CDR2 is YFSETQ. The chain's CDR3 is CASSLGPQSSGNTIYF. In DNA form, the CDR3 reads TGCGCCAGCAGCTTGGGACCGCAAAGCTCTGGAAACACCATATATTTT.

V gene TRBV5-4 combines with J gene TRBJ2-5; 11 bases map to TRBD2. The CDR3 contains 16 residues. With V trimmed by 4 bases and J by 3 bases, 8 bases remained unmatched. Germline lookup yields CDR1 SGHNT and CDR2 YYREEE (reference sequence). The CDR3: CASSQGTSGGKETQYF. DNA of the CDR3: TGTGCCAGCAGCCAAGGGACTAGCGGAGGGAAAGAGACCCAGTACTTC. Together with reference TRBV5-4 and TRBJ2-5, the CDR3 gives the full variable domain: ETGVTQSPTHLIKTRGQQVTLRCSSQSGHNTVSWYQQALGQGPQFIFQYYREEENGRGNFPPRFSGLQFPNYSSELNVNALELDDSALYLCASSQGTSGGKETQYFGPGTRLLVL.

This chain joins TRBV11-3 and TRBJ2-5; 11 bases are a match to TRBD2. CDR1 and CDR2 from the germline V gene are SGHNT and YENEEA. The CDR3 totals 19 residues. Trimming took 5 bases from V and 5 from J; bases not matched to a gene: 19. The CDR3 bases are TGTGCCAGCAGCCGAGCCACCACAACGCTAGCGGGAGGTCAGGAGACCCAGTACTTC. It codes for CASSRATTTLAGGQETQYF.

The chain joins TRBV28 to TRBJ1-5; D unclear. V lost 6 bases and J 3 bases, leaving 12 bases between the germline ends. Looked up from germline, CDR1 is MDHEN and CDR2 is SYDVKM. The CDR3 spans 14 residues. In nucleotides, the CDR3 is TGTGCCAGCAGGAGCTGGGGTGTCAATCAGCCCCAGCATTTT. It specifies CASRSWGVNQPQHF.